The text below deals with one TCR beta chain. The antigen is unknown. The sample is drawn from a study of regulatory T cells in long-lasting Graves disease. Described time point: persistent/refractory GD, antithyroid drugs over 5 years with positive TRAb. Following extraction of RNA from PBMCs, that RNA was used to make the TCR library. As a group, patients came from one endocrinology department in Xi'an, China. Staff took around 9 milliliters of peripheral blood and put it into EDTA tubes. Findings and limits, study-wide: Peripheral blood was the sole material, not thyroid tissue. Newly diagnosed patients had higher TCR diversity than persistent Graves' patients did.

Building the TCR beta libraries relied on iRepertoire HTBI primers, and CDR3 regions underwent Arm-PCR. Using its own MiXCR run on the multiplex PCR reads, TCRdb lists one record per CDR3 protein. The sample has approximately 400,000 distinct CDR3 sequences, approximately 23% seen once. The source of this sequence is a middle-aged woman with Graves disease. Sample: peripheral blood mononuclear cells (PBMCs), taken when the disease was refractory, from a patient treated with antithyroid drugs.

This CDR3 is CASSSPGGQYF. CDR3 nucleotide sequence: TGTGCCAGTAGTAGCCCGGGAGGCCAGTACTTC. The chain has TRBV19 and TRBJ2-5; 7 bases line up with TRBD2. Germline CDR1 is LNHDA and CDR2 is SQIVND (reference sequence). V gave up 4 bases and J gave up 10 bases; unmatched junction bases: 3. This CDR3 is 11 amino acids long.